The 12 T cell receptor beta chains below all came from one sample that was sequenced in a study of T cell responses to AZD1222 COVID-19 vaccine. Assay used: immunoSEQ multiplex PCR; TCRdb lists only in-frame clones, some missing. The sample has 87,000 or so clones, 90% seen once. This material consisted of peripheral blood, taken on day 0 of AZD1222 vaccination. These receptors all come from an adult in good health.

The sample holds one count of this clone. V usage is TRBV7-6 and J usage is TRBJ1-2, with TRBD1 as a possible D gene (6 bases). V was shortened by 5 bases and J by 3 bases, with 22 bases between the two germline ends. Looked up from germline, CDR1 is SGHVS and CDR2 is FNYEAQ. This CDR3 region has 17 residues. As DNA, the CDR3 is TGTGCCAGCAGCCCTATTGGGGGGGGGCGCGGCTACTATGGCTACACCTTC. This codes for CASSPIGGGRGYYGYTF.

This clone was observed once. The chain is built from TRBV5-1 and TRBJ2-1; a possible D gene is TRBD2 (6 bases). The CDR3 extends over 11 amino acids. Trimming stripped 7 bases from V and 11 bases from J, with 13 bases between. Germline V CDR1 and CDR2: SGHRS, YFSETQ. CDR3 sequence: CASSGETKQFF. In DNA, the CDR3 is TGCGCCAGCTCGGGGGAAACAAAGCAGTTCTTC.

The chain couples TRBV6-5 to TRBJ1-3; D not certain. The ends were cut back, 2 bases at V and 0 bases at J, with 8 bases in the middle. CDR1 is MNHEY and CDR2 is SVGAGI in the germline V gene. The CDR3 spans 15 residues. The DNA of the CDR3 is TGTGCCAGCAGTTACGGGTCTTACTCTGGAAACACCATATATTTT. This encodes CASSYGSYSGNTIYF.

The gene calls are TRBV5-6 and TRBJ2-7, with D unclear. Looked up from germline, CDR1 is SGHDT and CDR2 is YYEEEE. The CDR3 totals 13 residues. The V gene lost 3 bases and the J gene lost 4 bases, with 11 bases spanning the gap. The CDR3 coding sequence is TGTGCCAGCAGCTACGATCCCGGTTACGAGCAGTACTTC. Amino acids: CASSYDPGYEQYF.

This clone was counted between two and nine times. This sample also contains other DNA sequences that code for the same CDR3. The chain uses TRBV5-4 and TRBJ1-1; possibly TRBD1 for D (5 bases). Germline values: CDR1 SGHNT, CDR2 YYREEE (reference sequence). The length of the CDR3 is 14 residues. V lost 0 bases, J lost 4 bases, and 10 bases lay in between. This CDR3 is CASSLVGEGTEAFF. The CDR3 DNA reads TGTGCCAGCAGCTTGGTAGGGGAGGGCACTGAAGCTTTCTTT.

V gene TRBV19 combines with J gene TRBJ1-2; no reliable D call. The CDR3 is 16 residues long. Germline CDR1 and CDR2: LNHDA and SQIVND (reference sequence). Trimming removed 4 bases from V and 4 bases from J, with 19 bases in between. The CDR3 coding sequence is TGTGCCAGTAGTACAGCCGACCCACGACTAGGCTATGGCTACACCTTC. Translation gives CASSTADPRLGYGYTF. Together with reference TRBV19 and TRBJ1-2, the CDR3 gives the full variable domain: DGGITQSPKYLFRKEGQNVTLSCEQNLNHDAMYWYRQDPGQGLRLIYYSQIVNDFQKGDIAEGYSVSREKKESFPLTVTSAQKNPTAFYLCASSTADPRLGYGYTFGSGTRLTVV.

V usage is TRBV18 and J usage is TRBJ1-1, with D maybe TRBD1 (6 bases). Trimming stripped 0 bases from V and 4 bases from J, with 12 bases between. The germline gives CDR1 KGHSH, CDR2 LQKENI. The CDR3 extends over 15 amino acids. CDR3 in amino acids: CASSPPRGGGTEAFF. CDR3 DNA sequence: TGTGCCAGCTCACCACCCAGGGGAGGCGGCACTGAAGCTTTCTTT.

The gene calls are TRBV5-8 and TRBJ1-5; 9 bases agree with TRBD1. CDR1 is SGHTS, CDR2 YDEGEE, per germline. With 6 bases clipped from V and 2 bases from J, the junction kept 6 bases outside the gene matches. The CDR3 covers 15 residues. CDR3 nucleotide sequence: TGTGCCAGCATCGGGACAGGGATGGGCAATCAGCCCCAGCATTTT. As protein: CASIGTGMGNQPQHF.

The rearrangement links TRBV6-2 or TRBV6-3 to TRBJ2-7, with D possibly being TRBD1 (6 bases). CDR3 size: 15 residues. V was shortened by 2 bases and J by 3 bases, with 14 bases between the two germline ends. From germline, CDR1 is MNHEY and CDR2 SVGEGT. The CDR3 spells CASSYPQGTFYEQYF. CDR3 DNA sequence: TGTGCCAGCAGTTACCCGCAGGGGACCTTCTACGAGCAGTACTTC.

This clone was picked up a small number of times. The chain joins TRBV11-1 to TRBJ2-5; 8 bases map to TRBD1. The CDR3 contains 15 residues. Germline lookup yields CDR1 SGHAT and CDR2 FQDESV (reference sequence). With 2 bases clipped from V and 5 bases from J, the junction kept 7 bases outside the gene matches. CDR3 residues: CASSLIRGQGETQYF. The CDR3 DNA is TGTGCCAGCAGCTTAATCAGGGGGCAAGGGGAGACCCAGTACTTC.

The chain employs TRBV7-2 and TRBJ1-6; TRBD1 agrees at 9 bases. V lost 6 bases to trimming and J lost 10 bases; unmatched junction nucleotides: 7. The CDR3 has 14 residues. Germline assignment: CDR1 SGHTA and CDR2 FQGNSA. The CDR3 nucleotides read TGTGCCAGCAGTCCCGGGACAGGGCCGTCACCCCTCCACTTT. This sequence encodes CASSPGTGPSPLHF.

The genes are TRBV2 and TRBJ2-1; tentatively, D is TRBD2 (5 bases). With 8 bases removed from V and 2 bases from J, the gap between germline ends came to 16 bases. The CDR3 spans 15 residues. CDR1 and CDR2 (germline): SNHLY, FYNNEI. The CDR3 DNA reads TGTGCCAGCGGGGTTCGTGAGGGTCCCTACAATGAGCAGTTCTTC. As protein: CASGVREGPYNEQFF. Full variable domain (missing parts from reference TRBV2 and TRBJ2-1): EPEVTQTPSHQVTQMGQEVILRCVPISNHLYFYWYRQILGQKVEFLVSFYNNEISEKSEIFDDQFSVERPDGSNFTLKIRSTKLEDSAMYFCASGVREGPYNEQFFGPGTRLTVL.